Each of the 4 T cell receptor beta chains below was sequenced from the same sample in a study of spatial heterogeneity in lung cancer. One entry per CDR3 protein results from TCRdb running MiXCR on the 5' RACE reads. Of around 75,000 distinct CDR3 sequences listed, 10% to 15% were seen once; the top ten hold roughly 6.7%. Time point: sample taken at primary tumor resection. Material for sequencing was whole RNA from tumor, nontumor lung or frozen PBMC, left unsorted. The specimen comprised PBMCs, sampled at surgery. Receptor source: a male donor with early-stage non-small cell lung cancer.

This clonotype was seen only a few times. The CDR3 DNA is TGTGCCAGCAGCCAAGAAGGCCAGGGGGTGGTTGCTGGGGCCAACGTCCTGACTTTC. Protein sequence: CASSQEGQGVVAGANVLTF. The chain uses TRBV4-2 and TRBJ2-6; 7 nucleotides agree with TRBD1. Trimming took 0 bases from V and 2 from J; bases not matched to a gene: 10. CDR1 LGHNA and CDR2 YNFKEQ come from the germline V gene. CDR3 length: 19 residues.

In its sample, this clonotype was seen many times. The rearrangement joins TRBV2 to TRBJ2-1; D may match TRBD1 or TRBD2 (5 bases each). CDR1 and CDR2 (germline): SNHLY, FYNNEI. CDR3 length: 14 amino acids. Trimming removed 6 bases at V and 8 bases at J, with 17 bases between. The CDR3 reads CASRETGTLDEQFF. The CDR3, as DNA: TGTGCCAGCAGAGAAACCGGGACGTTGGATGAGCAGTTCTTC.

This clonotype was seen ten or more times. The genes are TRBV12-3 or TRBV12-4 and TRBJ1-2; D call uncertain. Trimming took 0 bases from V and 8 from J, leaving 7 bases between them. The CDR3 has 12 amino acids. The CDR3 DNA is TGTGCCAGCAGTTTAGCGGGAAGAGGCTACACCTTC. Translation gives CASSLAGRGYTF.

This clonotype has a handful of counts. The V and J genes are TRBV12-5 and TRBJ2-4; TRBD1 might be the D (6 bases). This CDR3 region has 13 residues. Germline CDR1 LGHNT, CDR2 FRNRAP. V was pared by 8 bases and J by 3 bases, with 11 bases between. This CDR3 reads CASTRDNKNIQYF. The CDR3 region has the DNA TGTGCTAGTACCCGGGACAACAAAAACATTCAGTACTTC.